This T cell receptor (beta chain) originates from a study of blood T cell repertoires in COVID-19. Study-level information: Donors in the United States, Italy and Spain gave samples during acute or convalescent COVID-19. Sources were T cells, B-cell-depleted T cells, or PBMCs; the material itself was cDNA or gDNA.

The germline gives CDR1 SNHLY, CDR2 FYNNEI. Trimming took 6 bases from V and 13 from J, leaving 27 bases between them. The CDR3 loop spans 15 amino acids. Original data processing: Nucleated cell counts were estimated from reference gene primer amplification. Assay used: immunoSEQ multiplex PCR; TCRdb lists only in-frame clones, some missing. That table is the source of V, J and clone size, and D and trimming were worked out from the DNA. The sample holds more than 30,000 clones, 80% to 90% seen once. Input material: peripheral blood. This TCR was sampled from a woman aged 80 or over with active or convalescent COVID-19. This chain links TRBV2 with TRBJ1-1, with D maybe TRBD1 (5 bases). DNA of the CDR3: TGTGCCAGCAGGCCCACGGGGGGTTGGTGGGTAAGAGTTTTCTTT. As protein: CASRPTGGWWVRVFF.